This T cell receptor (beta chain) was captured by sequencing in a study of cytomegalovirus exposure and HLA in healthy donors. The study's findings and limits: Among the CMV-associated chains, three were confirmed in vitro as specific for CMV antigens.

To note about this clone: Its antigen remains unidentified.

Germline V gene data show CDR1 as MNHNS and CDR2 as SASEGT. The CDR3 is made up of 13 amino acids. Losses at the gene ends were 9 bases for V and 2 bases for J; bases not matched to a gene: 2. The PCR used 60 Vbeta and 13 Jbeta primers. Measured with immunoSEQ multiplex PCR; TCRdb has only the in-frame clones, and not every one. This table holds roughly 130,000 clones, about 86% found once. The V gene is TRBV6-1, the J gene TRBJ2-1, with 9 bases lining up with TRBD2. This sequence originates from a young man in good health and CMV-seronegative. Sequences were obtained from PBMCs. The CDR3, as DNA: TGTGCCAGTAGGACTAGCGCCTACAATGAGCAGTTCTTC. This gives the protein CASRTSAYNEQFF.